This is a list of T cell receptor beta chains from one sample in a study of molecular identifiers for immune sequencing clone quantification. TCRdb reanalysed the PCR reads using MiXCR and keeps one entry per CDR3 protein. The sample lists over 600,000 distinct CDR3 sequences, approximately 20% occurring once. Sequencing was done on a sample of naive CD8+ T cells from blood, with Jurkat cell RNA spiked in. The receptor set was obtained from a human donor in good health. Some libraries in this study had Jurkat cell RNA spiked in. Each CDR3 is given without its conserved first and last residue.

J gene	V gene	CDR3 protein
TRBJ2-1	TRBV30	AWSVRDRGPYNEQF
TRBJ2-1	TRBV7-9	ASSLAPLHPRGLSYNEQF
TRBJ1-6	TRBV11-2	ASSLVSGSRSPLH
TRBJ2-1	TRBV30	AFTRRSSYNEQF
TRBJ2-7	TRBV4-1	ASSRSGESYEQY
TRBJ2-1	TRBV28	ASSFRGYSYNEQF
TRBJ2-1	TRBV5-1	ASSLGVGTYNEQF
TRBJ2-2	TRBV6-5	ASSYGAQAGELF
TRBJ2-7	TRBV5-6	ASSSDRDSALYEQY
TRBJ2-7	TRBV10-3	AISEEGGRYEQY
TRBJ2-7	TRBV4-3	ASSQDRDKGYEQY
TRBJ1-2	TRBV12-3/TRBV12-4	ASSSGPGTQTNYGYT
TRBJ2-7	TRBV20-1	SAFYLGTSQKLSYEQY
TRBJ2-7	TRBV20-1	SARALAGGLSDEQY
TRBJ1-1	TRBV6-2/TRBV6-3	ASSYFTGIEAF
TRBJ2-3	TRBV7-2	ASSLAFGGGDTQY
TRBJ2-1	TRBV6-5	ASSYVGQGNEQF
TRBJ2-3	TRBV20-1	SAPFWAGSTDTQY
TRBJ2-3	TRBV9	ASSAAGTSGASQY
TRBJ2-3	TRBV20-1	SARDETGGTDTQY
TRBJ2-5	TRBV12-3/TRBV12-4	ASSSGRKETQY
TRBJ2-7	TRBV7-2	ASNQRDRGSWGSYEQY
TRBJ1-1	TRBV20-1	STKDSYTEAF
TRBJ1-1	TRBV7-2	ASSFDLNTEAF
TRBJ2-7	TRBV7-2	ASTIGAGSYEQY
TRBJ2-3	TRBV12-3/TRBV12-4	ASSLPGTSGGPSTDTQY
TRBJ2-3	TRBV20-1	SARDRTGLDTQY
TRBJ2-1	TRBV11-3	ASSPRGVSYNEQF
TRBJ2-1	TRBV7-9	ASSSNSGGRPYNEQF
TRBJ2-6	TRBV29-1	SVLSRGESSGANVLT
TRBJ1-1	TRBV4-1	ASSQEKGGGDTEAF
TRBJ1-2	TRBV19	ASSAPQGYYGYT
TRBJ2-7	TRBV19	ASSMSDRAEEQY
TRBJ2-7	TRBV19	ASSMVGATYEQY
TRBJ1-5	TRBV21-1	ASSKSGRDRGPRAMSNQPQH
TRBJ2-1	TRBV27	ASSLGFGGRAGNEQF
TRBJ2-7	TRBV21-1	ASSKVKQGKSYEQY
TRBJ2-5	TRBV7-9	ASNDRETQY
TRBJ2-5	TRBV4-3	ASGQDRTGWLETQY
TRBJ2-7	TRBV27	ASSPLGTSGSVDEQY
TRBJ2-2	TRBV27	ASSLAGALATGELF
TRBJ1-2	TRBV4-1	ASSQPGWGAGGYT
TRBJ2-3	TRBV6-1	ASSEAPGQKKGADTQY
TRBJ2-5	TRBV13	ASSLSWRGGDQETQY
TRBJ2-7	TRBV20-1	SAQREAVSYEQY
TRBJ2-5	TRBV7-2	ASSTGLAETQY
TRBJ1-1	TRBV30	AWERTGLGTEAF
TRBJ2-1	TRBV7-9	ASRTLLGNEQF
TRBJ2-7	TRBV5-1	ASSLGAYHEQY
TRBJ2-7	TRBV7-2	ASSLRVVYEQY